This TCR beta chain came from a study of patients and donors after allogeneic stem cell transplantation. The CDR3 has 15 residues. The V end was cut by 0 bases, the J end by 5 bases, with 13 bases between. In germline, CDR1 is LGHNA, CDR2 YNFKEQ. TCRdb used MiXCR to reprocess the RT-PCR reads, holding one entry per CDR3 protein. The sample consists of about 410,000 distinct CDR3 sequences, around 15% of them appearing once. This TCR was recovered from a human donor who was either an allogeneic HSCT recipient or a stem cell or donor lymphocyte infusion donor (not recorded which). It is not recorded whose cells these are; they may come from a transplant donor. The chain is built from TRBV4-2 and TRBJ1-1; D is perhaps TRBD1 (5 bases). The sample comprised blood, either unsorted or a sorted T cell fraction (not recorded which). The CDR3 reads CASSQDVGWGTEAFF. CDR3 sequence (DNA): TGTGCCAGCAGCCAAGATGTAGGGTGGGGGACTGAAGCTTTCTTT.